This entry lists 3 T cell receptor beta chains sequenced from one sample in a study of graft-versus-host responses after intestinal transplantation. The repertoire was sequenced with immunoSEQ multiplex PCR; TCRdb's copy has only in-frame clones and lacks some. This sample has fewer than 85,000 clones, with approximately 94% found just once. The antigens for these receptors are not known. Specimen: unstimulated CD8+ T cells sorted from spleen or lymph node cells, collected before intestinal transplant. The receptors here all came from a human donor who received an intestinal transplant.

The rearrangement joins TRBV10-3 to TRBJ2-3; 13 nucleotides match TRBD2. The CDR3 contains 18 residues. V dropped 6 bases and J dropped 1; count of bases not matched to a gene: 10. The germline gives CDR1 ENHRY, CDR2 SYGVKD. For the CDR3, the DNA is TGTGCCATCAGCCCCCGACTAGCGGGAGGACTGGGCACAGATACGCAGTATTTT. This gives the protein CAISPRLAGGLGTDTQYF.

The CDR3 reads CASSFALRTLTGQYF. The DNA of the CDR3 is TGTGCCAGCAGTTTTGCCCTACGAACTCTCACCGGGCAGTACTTC. V and J are TRBV28 and TRBJ2-7; D is uncertain. Germline CDR1 and CDR2: MDHEN and SYDVKM. The CDR3 is made up of 15 amino acids. Between the trimmed V and J ends, which lost 3 bases and 9 bases, there was a span of 21 bases.

The CDR3 spells CASGWASGYNEQFF. The CDR3 bases are TGTGCCAGTGGTTGGGCTAGCGGGTACAATGAGCAGTTCTTC. The rearrangement joins TRBV10-3 to TRBJ2-1, with 8 positions matching TRBD2. Germline loops: CDR1 ENHRY, CDR2 SYGVKD. This CDR3 contains 14 residues. V was pared by 10 bases and J by 4 bases, with 9 bases of the junction left unmatched.